A single sample is the source of the 31 T cell receptor beta chains below, sequenced in a study of T cell responses to AZD1222 COVID-19 vaccine. TCRdb keeps only in-frame clones here, not all; method: immunoSEQ multiplex PCR. The table includes almost 50,000 clones, roughly 80% detected once. Sequences were derived from peripheral blood, sampled on day 0 of MenACWY control vaccination. The receptors originated from an adult in good health.

The CDR3, as DNA: TGCGCCAGCAGCTTGGAGGGCGCGGGTGAGACCCAGTACTTC. Its protein is CASSLEGAGETQYF. The chain joins TRBV5-1 to TRBJ2-5; a weak D match, TRBD2 (5 bases). Trimming removed 0 bases from V and 5 bases from J, with 11 bases in between. This CDR3 comprises 14 residues. CDR1 and CDR2 (germline): SGHRS, YFSETQ.

This CDR3 is CASSLEAGLTGELFF. The CDR3 DNA is TGTGCCAGCAGCTTAGAAGCGGGACTAACCGGGGAGCTGTTTTTT. V usage is TRBV11-2 and J usage is TRBJ2-2; 7 bases fit TRBD2. V lost 0 bases, J lost 5 bases, and 3 bases stayed unmatched. This CDR3 has 15 amino acids. In germline, CDR1 is SGHAT, CDR2 FQNNGV.

This clone was recorded a few times. The V gene is TRBV3-1 (or the pseudogene TRBV3-2), the J gene TRBJ2-2, with D possibly TRBD2 on 5 matching bases. The germline gives CDR1 LGHDT, CDR2 YNNKEL (reference sequence). The CDR3 runs to 15 residues. Deletions cut 1 base from V and 7 bases from J, with 13 bases between. For the CDR3, the DNA is TGTGCCAGCAGCCAAGGCCCAGGAGGTGGCGGGGAGCTGTTTTTT. Translated: CASSQGPGGGGELFF.

This chain links TRBV5-1 with TRBJ2-5; a possible D gene is TRBD1 (5 bases). CDR1 SGHRS and CDR2 YFSETQ come from the germline V gene. The V and J ends lost 0 bases and 1 base respectively, with 13 bases between them. The CDR3 length is 16 residues. This CDR3 is CASSLESGLAQETQYF. The CDR3 DNA reads as TGCGCCAGCAGCTTGGAGTCAGGGCTCGCCCAAGAGACCCAGTACTTC. Combining the CDR3 with reference TRBV5-1 and TRBJ2-5 gives the whole variable domain KAGVTQTPRYLIKTRGQQVTLSCSPISGHRSVSWYQQTPGQGLQFLFEYFSETQRNKGNFPGRFSGRQFSNSRSEMNVSTLELGDSALYLCASSLESGLAQETQYFGPGTRLLVL.

The V call is TRBV20-1, the J call TRBJ2-5, with no clear D. Trimming took 1 base from V and 3 from J, leaving 3 bases between them. CDR3 length: 11 amino acids. Germline V gene lookup returns CDR1 DFQATT and CDR2 SNEGSKA (reference sequence). The CDR3 loop reads CSARAKETQYF. CDR3 DNA sequence: TGCAGTGCTAGAGCAAAAGAGACCCAGTACTTC.

V and J are TRBV30 and TRBJ1-1; D is uncertain. This CDR3 contains 14 residues. Germline values: CDR1 GTSNPN, CDR2 SVGIG (reference sequence). V was shortened by 0 bases and J by 5 bases, with 13 bases between the two germline ends. CDR3 region: CAWSVYRAGTEAFF. The CDR3 DNA sequence: TGTGCCTGGAGTGTATATAGGGCGGGGACTGAAGCTTTCTTT. Full variable domain (remainder filled in from reference TRBV30 and TRBJ1-1): SQTIHQWPATLVQPVGSPLSLECTVEGTSNPNLYWYRQAAGRGLQLLFYSVGIGQISSEVPQNLSASRPQDRQFILSSKKLLLSDSGFYLCAWSVYRAGTEAFFGQGTRLTVV.

V and J are TRBV6-5 and TRBJ2-5, with D maybe TRBD2 (6 bases). There are 13 residues in the CDR3. Germline CDR1 and CDR2: MNHEY and SVGAGI. Trimming left V 6 bases short and J 5 bases short, with 13 bases between. CDR3 protein: CASSGGFRETQYF. The CDR3 DNA reads as TGTGCCAGCAGCGGAGGGTTTAGGGAGACCCAGTACTTC.

This clone occurred a few times. The chain recombines TRBV30 with TRBJ2-2; D is unresolved. The CDR3 extends over 17 amino acids. V lost 3 bases, J lost 1 base, and 18 bases lay in between. Germline assignment: CDR1 GTSNPN and CDR2 SVGIG (reference sequence). The CDR3: CAWSPTVRHLNTGELFF. CDR3 bases: TGTGCCTGGAGCCCAACGGTGAGACATTTGAACACCGGGGAGCTGTTTTTT.

The chain recombines TRBV28 with TRBJ1-2; 9 nucleotides match TRBD1. This CDR3 has 15 residues. In germline, CDR1 is MDHEN, CDR2 SYDVKM. V lost 8 bases, J lost 2 bases, and 9 bases stayed unmatched. Here the CDR3 reads CASVGAGTGNYGYTF. CDR3 nucleotides: TGTGCCAGCGTAGGGGCCGGGACAGGGAACTATGGCTACACCTTC.

The chain carries TRBV4-1 and TRBJ2-7; 7 bases are a match to TRBD2. Germline V CDR1 and CDR2: MGHRA, YSYEKL. The ends lost 5 bases at V and 3 bases at J; junction bases unmatched: 4. The CDR3 is 13 amino acids. CDR3 nucleotide sequence: TGCGCCAGCAGCTATCCGGGAGGCTACGAGCAGTACTTC. It is translated as CASSYPGGYEQYF.

The rearrangement joins TRBV2 to TRBJ1-5; TRBD1 matches at 7 bases. The CDR3 is 15 amino acids. The V and J ends lost 6 bases and 7 bases, in that order; junction bases with no gene match: 12. Looked up from germline, CDR1 is SNHLY and CDR2 is FYNNEI. DNA of the CDR3: TGTGCCAGCAGCGCCAATTCAGGGGGAAAACAGCCCCAGCATTTT. Translating it yields CASSANSGGKQPQHF.

This rearrangement joins TRBV9 to TRBJ1-6; no definite D call. V lost 4 bases to trimming and J lost 6 bases, with 11 bases between them. The CDR3 has 14 residues. The V gene's germline CDR1 is SGDLS and CDR2 YYNGEE. The CDR3 here is CASSPVGFNSPLHF. CDR3 DNA sequence: TGTGCCAGCAGCCCGGTAGGGTTTAATTCACCCCTCCACTTT.

This chain uses TRBV27 with TRBJ2-7; TRBD2 agrees at 13 bases. Germline CDR1 and CDR2: MNHEY and SMNVEV (reference sequence). Trimming removed 6 bases from V and 5 bases from J; junction bases left unmatched: 7. CDR3 size: 15 residues. The CDR3 DNA is TGTGCCAGCAGCCGCCCGGGACTAGCGGGGAACGAGCAGTACTTC. This translates into CASSRPGLAGNEQYF.

This clone occurred a few times. The chain uses TRBV25-1 and TRBJ2-3; D is perhaps TRBD1 (5 bases). Trimming left V 5 bases short and J 6 bases short, with 15 bases between. Germline V gene lookup returns CDR1 MGHDK and CDR2 SYGVNS. The CDR3 loop spans 14 amino acids. CDR3 amino acids: CASSQDTGGDTQYF. The CDR3 DNA follows: TGTGCCAGCAGTCAGGACACCGGCGGTGATACGCAGTATTTT.

The chain recombines TRBV15 with TRBJ1-2; tentatively, D is TRBD1 (5 bases). Germline V gene sequence: CDR1 LNHNV, CDR2 YYDKDF (reference sequence). Deletions cut 11 bases from V and 7 bases from J, with 14 bases between. The length of the CDR3 is 11 residues. CDR3 nucleotides: TGTGCCGCCGCGGGGACGGGTGGCTACACCTTC. Its protein is CAAAGTGGYTF.

The chain recombines TRBV3-1 (or the pseudogene TRBV3-2) with TRBJ1-5; no definite D call. Trimming stripped 4 bases from V and 0 bases from J, with 7 bases between. The CDR3 is made up of 14 amino acids. CDR1 LGHDT and CDR2 YNNKEL come from the germline V gene (reference sequence). DNA for the CDR3: TGTGCCAGCAGCCCTCATAATAGCAATCAGCCCCAGCATTTT. It specifies CASSPHNSNQPQHF.

The genes are TRBV28 and TRBJ1-5; unclear D gene. Germline CDR1 and CDR2: MDHEN and SYDVKM. The ends were cut back, 2 bases at V and 11 bases at J, with 16 bases in the middle. CDR3 size: 14 residues. This chain's CDR3 is CASSLPPRQASQHF. CDR3 sequence (DNA): TGTGCCAGCAGTTTACCCCCCCGGCAGGCGTCCCAGCATTTT.

This clone was counted between two and nine times. The J gene is TRBJ1-5, the V gene TRBV30, with 10 positions matching TRBD1. Losses at the gene ends were 3 bases for V and 4 bases for J; bases not matched to a gene: 6. There are 15 residues in the CDR3. Germline V gene lookup returns CDR1 GTSNPN and CDR2 SVGIG (reference sequence). CDR3 DNA sequence: TGTGCCTGGAGCCAACAGGGACAGGGGAATCAGCCCCAGCATTTT. Translating it yields CAWSQQGQGNQPQHF.

The rearrangement joins TRBV9 to TRBJ2-1; TRBD2 matches 8 bases. CDR3 length: 16 residues. V lost 4 bases, J lost 5 bases, and 11 bases stayed unmatched. Looked up from germline, CDR1 is SGDLS and CDR2 is YYNGEE. For the CDR3, the DNA is TGTGCCAGCAGCCCCAGCGCGCGGGAGGCAAACAATGAGCAGTTCTTC. Protein product: CASSPSAREANNEQFF.

The genes are TRBV2 and TRBJ1-4, with 7 bases matching TRBD1. Germline loops: CDR1 SNHLY, CDR2 FYNNEI. V lost 6 bases to trimming and J lost 5 bases; unmatched junction nucleotides: 9. The CDR3 contains 15 residues. The CDR3 region has the DNA TGTGCCAGCAGGGACGGGACAGCTTGGAATGAAAAACTGTTTTTT. Translation gives CASRDGTAWNEKLFF.

The chain combines TRBV5-1 with TRBJ1-1; the D is unclear. The CDR3 is 16 residues long. V lost 6 bases and J 1 base, leaving 19 bases between the germline ends. The germline gives CDR1 SGHRS, CDR2 YFSETQ. CDR3 sequence reads: CASTTEYGRKNTEAFF. DNA of the CDR3: TGCGCCAGCACCACCGAGTATGGACGGAAGAACACTGAAGCTTTCTTT. Filled out from reference TRBV5-1 and TRBJ1-1, the complete variable domain reads KAGVTQTPRYLIKTRGQQVTLSCSPISGHRSVSWYQQTPGQGLQFLFEYFSETQRNKGNFPGRFSGRQFSNSRSEMNVSTLELGDSALYLCASTTEYGRKNTEAFFGQGTRLTVV.

The chain has TRBV30 and TRBJ2-7; D uncertain. Germline V gene sequence: CDR1 GTSNPN, CDR2 SVGIG (reference sequence). V dropped 0 bases and J dropped 13 bases, with 19 bases sitting between them. The CDR3 spans 13 residues. In DNA form, the CDR3 reads TGTGCCTGGAGTGTGGTTGATGCAGGATTCCTCTACGTC. Amino acids: CAWSVVDAGFLYV.

The chain carries TRBV3-1 (or the pseudogene TRBV3-2) and TRBJ2-3, with TRBD1 matching over 8 bases. The CDR3 totals 22 residues. CDR1 and CDR2 from the germline V gene are LGHDT and YNNKEL (reference sequence). The junction had 22 bases not matched to a gene; V was cut back by 2 bases and J by 0 bases. The CDR3 loop reads CASSQSILTQPGQVTSTDTQYF. CDR3 bases: TGTGCCAGCAGCCAATCAATTCTAACCCAACCGGGACAGGTCACTAGCACAGATACGCAGTATTTT.

CDR3 protein: CASSPGQNSPLHF. The CDR3 DNA sequence: TGTGCCAGCAGCCCAGGACAGAATTCACCCCTCCACTTT. The V and J genes are TRBV6-5 and TRBJ1-6, with D tentatively TRBD1 (6 bases). Trimming took off 6 bases at V and 7 bases at J, with 10 bases between the two ends. CDR1 is MNHEY and CDR2 is SVGAGI in the germline V gene. The CDR3 length is 13 residues.

The V call is TRBV6-5, the J call TRBJ2-7; 7 bases map to TRBD2. This CDR3 is built from 12 residues. V lost 7 bases and J lost 3; bases outside the gene matches: 3. Germline V gives CDR1 MNHEY, CDR2 SVGAGI. The CDR3 bases are TGTGCCAGCATCGGACTAGACTACGAGCAGTACTTC. This sequence encodes CASIGLDYEQYF.

As DNA, the CDR3 is TGTGCCAGCAGCCGGGACAGGGTTAATTCACCCCTCCACTTT. It encodes CASSRDRVNSPLHF. The V and J genes are TRBV6-5 and TRBJ1-6, with 9 nucleotides matching TRBD1. The germline gives CDR1 MNHEY, CDR2 SVGAGI. V trimming: 6 bases; J trimming: 6 bases; junction bases outside the gene matches: 3. This CDR3 comprises 14 residues.

This rearrangement joins TRBV9 to TRBJ2-3, with D possibly TRBD2 on 5 matching bases. V was trimmed by 4 bases and J by 0 bases, leaving 24 bases between them. From germline, CDR1 is SGDLS and CDR2 YYNGEE. The CDR3 has 19 amino acids. The CDR3 bases are TGTGCCAGCAGCTCCCCCCACGGGATTTCGCGGAGTAGCACAGATACGCAGTATTTT. Translation: CASSSPHGISRSSTDTQYF.

This sequence joins TRBV18 and TRBJ1-2; D is unresolved. Looked up from germline, CDR1 is KGHSH and CDR2 is LQKENI. V was shortened by 1 base and J by 0 bases, with 12 bases between the two germline ends. The CDR3 loop spans 16 amino acids. Here the CDR3 reads CASSPLRVDANYGYTF. CDR3 in DNA: TGTGCCAGCTCACCACTTAGGGTAGATGCTAACTATGGCTACACCTTC. Based on the CDR3 plus reference TRBV18 and TRBJ1-2, the full variable domain is NAGVMQNPRHLVRRRGQEARLRCSPMKGHSHVYWYRQLPEEGLKFMVYLQKENIIDESGMPKERFSAEFPKEGPSILRIQQVVRGDSAAYFCASSPLRVDANYGYTFGSGTRLTVV.

The chain employs TRBV7-2 and TRBJ1-2; 8 bases are shared with TRBD1. V lost 4 bases to trimming and J lost 5 bases; unmatched junction nucleotides: 9. Per germline, CDR1 SGHTA and CDR2 FQGNSA. This CDR3 comprises 15 residues. The CDR3 loop reads CASSSGTGYRYGYTF. CDR3 bases: TGTGCCAGCAGCTCCGGGACAGGTTATAGGTATGGCTACACCTTC.

The chain employs TRBV7-9 and TRBJ2-1; 8 positions match TRBD1. The germline gives CDR1 SEHNR, CDR2 FQNEAQ (reference sequence). The CDR3 is made up of 15 amino acids. The junction had 10 bases not matched to a gene; V was cut back by 5 bases and J by 7 bases. The CDR3 bases are TGTGCCAGCAGCACGGTGCAGGGGGCTGGGAATGAGCAGTTCTTC. It codes for CASSTVQGAGNEQFF.

In this sample, this clone is medium-sized (0.01 to 0.1%). The chain uses TRBV2 and TRBJ2-1; TRBD2 matches 7 bases. J lost 2 bases, V lost 3 bases, and 4 bases had no gene match. Germline V gene data show CDR1 as SNHLY and CDR2 as FYNNEI. CDR3 length: 15 residues. CDR3 in DNA: TGTGCCAGCAGTGATACTCTAGCGGCCTACAATGAGCAGTTCTTC. It codes for CASSDTLAAYNEQFF.